Listed below are T cell receptor beta chains from one sample, sequenced in a study of regulatory T cells in long-lasting Graves disease. TCRdb reanalysed the multiplex PCR reads using MiXCR and keeps one entry per CDR3 protein. In the table there are 550,000 or so distinct CDR3 sequences, around 11% of which are singletons. Another study also made use of these data, one on T cells in Graves' hyperthyroidism and ophthalmopathy.

The starting material was peripheral blood mononuclear cells (PBMCs), obtained at new diagnosis, from a patient treated with antithyroid drugs. These receptor sequences come from a young woman with Graves disease. The CDR3 runs from the conserved cysteine through the conserved F or W. A D gene is named only where the DNA matches it firmly. Only some rows state a clone size, as once, few, many or a class for expanded clones.

>TRBD1|many|TRBV19|TRBJ1-6
TGTGCCACCGGGCGTGGGGGGACAGCAGAGAATTCACCCCTCCACTTT
CATGRGGTAENSPLHF
>.|many|TRBV18|TRBJ1-6
TGTGCCAGCTCACCACGGGACGGAGATAATTCACCCCTCCACTTT
CASSPRDGDNSPLHF
>TRBD1|many|TRBV11-2|TRBJ2-5
TGTGCCAGCAGCTCGACAGGGAAAGAGACCCAGTACTTC
CASSSTGKETQYF
>.|.|TRBV3-1|TRBJ2-7
TGTGCCAGCAGCCGACTGAGGTCCTACGAGCAGTACTTC
CASSRLRSYEQYF
>.|many|TRBV3-1|TRBJ1-2
TGTGCCAGCAGCCAAAATGGGGCAGCGGGTGGCTACACCTTC
CASSQNGAAGGYTF
>TRBD1|many|TRBV27|TRBJ1-2
TGTGCCAGCAGTTTATCTTCTACAGGGGTTATCTATGGCTACACCTTC
CASSLSSTGVIYGYTF
>.|.|TRBV6-1|TRBJ2-2
TGTGCCAGCATGAGGTTTCACACCGGGGAGCTGTTTTTT
CASMRFHTGELFF
>TRBD1|.|TRBV6-2/TRBV6-3|TRBJ2-2
TGTGCCAGCAGGGATACAGGGGGCCACGGGGAGCTGTTTTTT
CASRDTGGHGELFF
>TRBD1|many|TRBV13|TRBJ2-5
TGTGCCAGCAGCACCGGGACAGGGAAGGCCGTCCAGTACTTC
CASSTGTGKAVQYF
>.|few|TRBV11-2|TRBJ2-3
TGTGCCAGCAGCTTATTGGGGGCGACGGCAGATACGCAGTATTTT
CASSLLGATADTQYF
>.|.|TRBV7-3|TRBJ2-1
TGTGCCAGCAGCGTCGAAGCCGTCAATGAGCAGTTCTTC
CASSVEAVNEQFF
>.|many|TRBV5-1|TRBJ2-1
TGCGCCAGCAGCTTGGAGCCTGGAGCTAGCCCGGGAAGCCAGCAGTTCTTC
CASSLEPGASPGSQQFF
>.|.|TRBV3-1|TRBJ2-3
TGTGCCAGCAGCCAAGGAGCGGTTTTTAGCACAGATACGCAGTATTTT
CASSQGAVFSTDTQYF
>TRBD2|many|TRBV6-1|TRBJ2-2
TGTGCCAGCAGTGACCCCGGGACTAGCGCTTCCACCGGGGAGCTGTTTTTT
CASSDPGTSASTGELFF
>.|few|TRBV7-2|TRBJ2-7
TGTGCCAGCAGCTTAGTTCTCGGCACCTACGAGCAGTACTTC
CASSLVLGTYEQYF
>.|many|TRBV9|TRBJ2-1
TGTGCCAGCAGCGTAGGACCGGACCTAGACAGGCCCGGGGGCGAGCAGTTCTTC
CASSVGPDLDRPGGEQFF
>.|.|TRBV20-1|TRBJ2-3
TGCAGTGCTAGATTCCCCGGAGTAGATACGCAGTATTTT
CSARFPGVDTQYF
>TRBD1|many|TRBV7-9|TRBJ1-1
TGTGCCAGCAGCGGATCCGGGACAGCAAAAGCTTTCTTT
CASSGSGTAKAFF
>.|many|TRBV2|TRBJ2-1
TGTGCCAGCACCCTTGAGGTAGGAGTCTACAATGAGCAGTTCTTC
CASTLEVGVYNEQFF
>TRBD2|.|TRBV4-1|TRBJ2-7
TGCGCCAGCAGCCAAGTTCGGGGGGGAGGCTACGAGCAGTACTTC
CASSQVRGGGYEQYF
>TRBD1|few|TRBV20-1|TRBJ2-7
TGCAGTGCTAGAACTCCCGGGACAGACTACGAGCAGTACTTC
CSARTPGTDYEQYF
>.|many|TRBV2|TRBJ1-5
TGTGCCAGCAATTCCGGGGGCGGCAATCAGCCCCAGCATTTT
CASNSGGGNQPQHF
>TRBD1|.|TRBV19|TRBJ1-2
TGTGCCAGTAAGACAGGGGGCAGTTTTTATGGCTACACCTTC
CASKTGGSFYGYTF
>.|many|TRBV18|TRBJ1-6
TGTGCCAGCTCACCAAGCCCAGTTCGTAATTCACCCCTCCACTTT
CASSPSPVRNSPLHF
>.|many|TRBV19|TRBJ1-1
TGTGCCAGTAGTATAAACCCGGCGAACACTGAAGCTTTCTTT
CASSINPANTEAFF
>TRBD2|many|TRBV7-2|TRBJ2-5
TGTGCCAGCAGCTCCTCTAGCGGGAGTGAGACCCAGTACTTC
CASSSSSGSETQYF
>TRBD2|few|TRBV6-2/TRBV6-3|TRBJ2-3
TGTGCCAGCAGTTTCGGTCGGCTAGCGGGATACTCTCTAAACACAGATACGCAGTATTTT
CASSFGRLAGYSLNTDTQYF
>.|many|TRBV19|TRBJ2-7
TGTGCCAGTAGTATCAGGTCAGGGTCCCCCTACGAGCAGTACTTC
CASSIRSGSPYEQYF
>TRBD1|.|TRBV6-2/TRBV6-3|TRBJ1-5
TGTGCCAGCAGTGGGCTAACAGGGGCCTCTGAGCCCCAGCATTTT
CASSGLTGASEPQHF
>.|.|TRBV5-1|TRBJ2-7
TGCGCCAGCAGCGGTGGATACTACGAGCGGTACTTC
CASSGGYYERYF
>.|many|TRBV30|TRBJ2-1
TGTGCCTGGAGGACTGGACGGACGATTTCGGCTTACAATGAGCAGTTCTTC
CAWRTGRTISAYNEQFF
>TRBD2|many|TRBV6-5|TRBJ2-7
TGTGCCAGCAGTTACGGGTCTGCGGGAGGGTTGTCCTACGAGCAGTACTTC
CASSYGSAGGLSYEQYF
>.|.|TRBV4-1|TRBJ2-7
TGCGCCAGCAGCCAAGAATTGGGGGGGCACGAGCAGTACTTC
CASSQELGGHEQYF
>.|.|TRBV4-1|TRBJ2-5
TGCGCCAGCAGCCAAGTTAGACGGCTCCAAGAGACCCAGTACTTC
CASSQVRRLQETQYF
>.|few|TRBV10-3|TRBJ2-1
TGTGCCATCAGTGTTATGGGGAGCGAGCAGTTCTTC
CAISVMGSEQFF
>.|many|TRBV5-1|TRBJ1-1
TGCGCCAGCAGCTCCAGCAGGGTGGGACCTGAAGCTTTCTTT
CASSSSRVGPEAFF
>TRBD1|many|TRBV28|TRBJ1-1
TGTGCCACCACAGCTCAGGGGGTTGAAGCTTTCTTT
CATTAQGVEAFF
>.|.|TRBV2|TRBJ2-7
TGTGCCAGCAGCTCACTTCAGGACACCGTGGGGACCTACGAGCAGTACTTC
CASSSLQDTVGTYEQYF
>TRBD2|few|TRBV9|TRBJ2-1
TGTGCCAGCAGCGTAGCTAAAGCGGGAGGGCCGAATGAGCAGTTCTTC
CASSVAKAGGPNEQFF
>.|many|TRBV4-3|TRBJ1-4
TGCGCCAGCAGCCAAGACGGGACATATTATGAAAAACTGTTTTTT
CASSQDGTYYEKLFF
>.|.|TRBV4-1|TRBJ2-6
TGCGCCAGCAGCCAACTGGCTGGGGCCAACGTCCTGACTTTC
CASSQLAGANVLTF
>TRBD1|few|TRBV12-3/TRBV12-4|TRBJ2-2
TGTGCCAGCAGTCCGTGGACAGGGCCGAGCACCGGGGAGCTGTTTTTT
CASSPWTGPSTGELFF
>.|few|TRBV18|TRBJ2-7
TGTGCCAGCTCAACAAACAGGGATTCCGAGCAGTACTTC
CASSTNRDSEQYF
>.|.|TRBV29-1|TRBJ2-1
TGCAGCGTTGAAGAGGTGATAGCGGTGTACAATGAGCAGTTCTTC
CSVEEVIAVYNEQFF
>TRBD1|.|TRBV5-8|TRBJ1-5
TGTGCCAGCAGCCAATATACAGGGGGTGATAGCAATCAGCCCCAGCATTTT
CASSQYTGGDSNQPQHF
>TRBD2|.|TRBV18|TRBJ2-2
TGTGCCAGCTCACCATTGATCGGACTAGCGTCCGCGAACACCGGGGAGCTGTTTTTT
CASSPLIGLASANTGELFF
>.|many|TRBV5-1|TRBJ2-1
TGCGCCAGCAGCCCAACCGGGACAACACTAAAGAGCTCCTACAATGAGCAGTTCTTC
CASSPTGTTLKSSYNEQFF
>.|.|TRBV10-3|TRBJ1-3
TGTGCCATCAGTGAGCAGGTAGCTTCTGGGAACACCATATATTTT
CAISEQVASGNTIYF
>.|many|TRBV24-1|TRBJ2-7
TGTGCCACCAGTGATCCCGGGACGGGGGACTACGAGCAGTACTTC
CATSDPGTGDYEQYF
>.|many|TRBV3-1|TRBJ1-2
TGTGCCAGCAGCCAGGCGCCGGGAGGCTACACCTTC
CASSQAPGGYTF
>TRBD1|many|TRBV12-3/TRBV12-4|TRBJ2-1
TGTGCCAGCAAACCGGGACAGGGGAACAATGAGCAGTTCTTC
CASKPGQGNNEQFF
>.|few|TRBV5-1|TRBJ1-2
TGCGCCAGCAGCTTGGAGGGGGGACCGACTGCTAACTATGGCTACACCTTC
CASSLEGGPTANYGYTF